What follows are 18 T cell receptor beta chains derived from one specimen sequenced in a study of identifying expanded T cells in peripheral blood. TCRdb's copy holds only in-frame clones and misses some; the assay was immunoSEQ multiplex PCR. This table has 100,000 to 150,000 clones, roughly 82% appearing once. Sequencing used blood. These receptors originate from a person aged 18 to 75 in good health.

There are a few counts of this clone. For the CDR3, the DNA is TGTGCCAGCAGCAAACGGTGCCGCATTTACAATGAGCAGTTCTTC. Its translation is CASSKRCRIYNEQFF. The V gene is TRBV21-1, the J gene TRBJ2-1; the table's D call, TRBD2, was not checked against the DNA. TRBV21-1 is a documented pseudogene. The CDR3 is 15 residues long.

In its sample, this clone is medium-sized. The chain links TRBV7-2 to TRBJ1-2; 9 bases align to TRBD1. This CDR3 is built from 15 residues. Per the germline V gene, CDR1 is SGHTA and CDR2 is FQGNSA. The V gene end was trimmed by 7 bases and the J gene end by 7 bases; junction bases not matched to a gene: 13. CDR3 DNA sequence: TGTGCCAGCACCCTAGGGGACAGGGCGCAGGGTGGCTACACCTTC. Encoded protein: CASTLGDRAQGGYTF. Full variable domain (rest looked up from reference TRBV7-2 and TRBJ1-2): GAGVSQSPSNKVTEKGKDVELRCDPISGHTALYWYRQSLGQGLEFLIYFQGNSAPDKSGLPSDRFSAERTGGSVSTLTIQRTQQEDSAVYLCASTLGDRAQGGYTFGSGTRLTVV.

The genes are TRBV15 and TRBJ2-1, with D perhaps TRBD1 or TRBD2 (5 bases each). The CDR3 consists of 14 residues. The V gene lost 5 bases and the J gene lost 10 bases, with 18 bases spanning the gap. Per germline, CDR1 LNHNV and CDR2 YYDKDF (reference sequence). The CDR3 region has the DNA TGTGCCACCAGCCGGACATTCGACGGGGAGGAGCAGTTCTTC. Amino acids: CATSRTFDGEEQFF.

There are a few counts of this clone. V usage is TRBV2 and J usage is TRBJ1-2; D unresolved. Germline V gene sequence: CDR1 SNHLY, CDR2 FYNNEI. The CDR3 contains 14 residues. Trimming took 4 bases from V and 1 from J, leaving 10 bases between them. CDR3 protein: CASSVLTDNYGYTF. The CDR3 bases are TGTGCCAGCAGTGTGCTCACGGATAACTATGGCTACACCTTC.

The genes are TRBV4-1 and TRBJ1-5; 7 positions match TRBD1. There are 18 residues in the CDR3. Unmatched junction bases numbered 16, after V lost 4 bases and J lost 4 bases. The V gene's germline CDR1 is MGHRA and CDR2 YSYEKL. The CDR3 sequence: CASSRRGPIEVGNQPQHF. DNA of the CDR3: TGCGCCAGCAGCCGTAGGGGGCCGATCGAGGTGGGAAATCAGCCCCAGCATTTT.

The chain recombines TRBV4-1 with TRBJ1-4; maybe TRBD1 (5 bases). The CDR3 contains 13 residues. Trimming shortened V by 4 bases and J by 8 bases, and 11 bases separated the two germline ends. From germline, CDR1 is MGHRA and CDR2 YSYEKL. The CDR3 spells CASSLGQGEKLFF. Here the CDR3 DNA reads TGCGCCAGCAGCCTGGGGCAGGGCGAAAAACTGTTTTTT.

The chain employs TRBV2 and TRBJ1-2, with 8 nucleotides matching TRBD1. Looked up from germline, CDR1 is SNHLY and CDR2 is FYNNEI. The CDR3 has 15 residues. The V and J ends lost 8 bases and 4 bases, in that order; junction bases with no gene match: 12. In nucleotides, the CDR3 is TGTGCCAGCCTCTGGGGACAGGCCCAGTTCTATGGCTACACCTTC. Translating it yields CASLWGQAQFYGYTF.

In its sample, this clone was seen once. The chain recombines TRBV6-6 with TRBJ2-1; 8 nucleotides match TRBD1. The CDR3 consists of 15 residues. Germline CDR1 is MNHNY and CDR2 is SVGAGI (reference sequence). With 6 bases clipped from V and 7 bases from J, the junction kept 11 bases outside the gene matches. The CDR3 is CASSLGQGGGNEQFF. CDR3 nucleotide sequence: TGTGCCAGCAGCCTCGGACAGGGAGGAGGGAATGAGCAGTTCTTC.

The chain is built from TRBV10-3 and TRBJ1-2; tentatively, D is TRBD1 (5 bases). The V end lost 0 bases, the J end lost 4 bases, and 9 bases lay between the germline ends. From germline, CDR1 is ENHRY and CDR2 SYGVKD. The CDR3 is 14 amino acids. DNA of the CDR3: TGTGCCATCAGTGAGTCGACAGCTACCTATGGCTACACCTTC. This encodes CAISESTATYGYTF.

Within the sample, this clone is medium-sized. This chain links TRBV7-9 with TRBJ1-2; maybe TRBD1 (5 bases). V dropped 4 bases and J dropped 4 bases, with 19 bases sitting between them. The CDR3 has 16 amino acids. Germline V gene sequence: CDR1 SEHNR, CDR2 FQNEAQ (reference sequence). CDR3 residues: CASSSQQWGGLYGYTF. Here the CDR3 DNA reads TGTGCCAGCAGCTCACAGCAATGGGGGGGACTCTATGGCTACACCTTC.

V and J are TRBV29-1 and TRBJ2-7; 9 nucleotides align to TRBD1. CDR1 is SQVTM, CDR2 ANQGSEA, per germline. V dropped 4 bases and J dropped 3; count of bases not matched to a gene: 13. The CDR3 sequence is 16 residues long. The CDR3 DNA follows: TGCAGCGTTGGAGGACTTCCGGGACAGGGCGTCTACGAGCAGTACTTC. Translation: CSVGGLPGQGVYEQYF.

The chain has TRBV27 and TRBJ1-2, with a weak D call TRBD1 (5 bases). V gave up 3 bases and J gave up 2 bases, with 16 bases separating them. The germline V gene encodes CDR1 MNHEY and CDR2 SMNVEV (reference sequence). This CDR3 comprises 16 residues. CDR3 nucleotides: TGTGCCAGCAGTTTTTATCAGGAAGGGGTGAACTATGGCTACACCTTC. It codes for CASSFYQEGVNYGYTF.

This clone was seen a single time. The genes are TRBV7-6 and TRBJ2-2; D is uncertain. With 3 bases removed from V and 1 base from J, the gap between germline ends came to 3 bases. Germline V gene data show CDR1 as SGHVS and CDR2 as FNYEAQ. The CDR3 is 13 amino acids. The DNA for the CDR3 is TGTGCCAGCAGCTTCCGGAACACCGGGGAGCTGTTTTTT. This sequence encodes CASSFRNTGELFF.

This clone came up a few times. V is TRBV5-1 and J is TRBJ1-6; maybe TRBD1 (5 bases). Germline V CDR1 and CDR2: SGHRS, YFSETQ. V was shortened by 2 bases and J by 5 bases, with 8 bases between the two germline ends. There are 14 residues in the CDR3. In nucleotides, the CDR3 is TGCGCCAGCAGCTTAGACAGCAATAATTCACCCCTCCACTTT. Its protein is CASSLDSNNSPLHF.

V gene TRBV5-1 combines with J gene TRBJ2-3; 7 bases are shared with TRBD2. The junction had 2 bases not matched to a gene; V was cut back by 4 bases and J by 3 bases. The CDR3 loop spans 13 amino acids. Germline V gene data show CDR1 as SGHRS and CDR2 as YFSETQ. The CDR3 DNA reads TGCGCCAGCAGCCGGGGGGTTACAGATACGCAGTATTTT. Translating it yields CASSRGVTDTQYF.

This chain links TRBV27 with TRBJ1-5; D call uncertain. This CDR3 contains 13 residues. From germline, CDR1 is MNHEY and CDR2 SMNVEV (reference sequence). V was pared by 8 bases and J by 0 bases, with 8 bases between. The CDR3 is CASRLYSNQPQHF. Here the CDR3 DNA reads TGTGCCAGCCGCCTTTATAGCAATCAGCCCCAGCATTTT.

The sample holds many counts of this clone. The rearrangement joins TRBV19 to TRBJ1-5; weak D call: TRBD1 (5 bases). V lost 6 bases, J lost 3 bases, and 15 bases lay in between. CDR1 and CDR2 from the germline V gene are LNHDA and SQIVND (reference sequence). The CDR3 is 15 amino acids. The CDR3 region has the DNA TGTGCCAGTAGAGAGGAGGGGACGGTCAATCAGCCCCAGCATTTT. As protein: CASREEGTVNQPQHF.

The chain uses TRBV11-1 and TRBJ1-6; 8 bases are shared with TRBD1. This CDR3 spans 17 amino acids. Germline V gene lookup returns CDR1 SGHAT and CDR2 FQDESV (reference sequence). With V trimmed by 5 bases and J by 4 bases, 10 bases remained unmatched. CDR3: CASSPGQGRRYNSPLHF. For the CDR3, the DNA is TGTGCCAGCAGCCCTGGACAGGGTAGGAGGTATAATTCACCCCTCCACTTT. The variable domain in full, completed from reference TRBV11-1 and TRBJ1-6, reads EAEVAQSPRYKITEKSQAVAFWCDPISGHATLYWYRQILGQGPELLVQFQDESVVDDSQLPKDRFSAERLKGVDSTLKIQPAELGDSAMYLCASSPGQGRRYNSPLHFGNGTRLTVT.